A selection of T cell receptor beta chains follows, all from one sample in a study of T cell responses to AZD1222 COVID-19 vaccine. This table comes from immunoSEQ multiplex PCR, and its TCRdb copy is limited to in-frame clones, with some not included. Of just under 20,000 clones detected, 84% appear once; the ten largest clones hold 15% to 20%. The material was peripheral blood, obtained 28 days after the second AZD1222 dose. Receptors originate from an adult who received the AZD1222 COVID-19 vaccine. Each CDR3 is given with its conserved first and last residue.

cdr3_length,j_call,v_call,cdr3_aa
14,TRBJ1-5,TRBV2,CASSHGQGKRPQHF
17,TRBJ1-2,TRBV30,CAWRGPGPGQGYYGYTF
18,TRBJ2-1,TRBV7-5,CARSLAPVLPKNYNEQFF
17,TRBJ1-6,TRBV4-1,CASSQERSAGYNSPLHF
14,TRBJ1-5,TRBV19,CASRKTGENQPQHF
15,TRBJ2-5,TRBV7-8,CASSPPGAEGETQYF
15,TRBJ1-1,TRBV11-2,CASSLVGTPNTEAFF
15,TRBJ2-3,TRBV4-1,CASTPGPGGTDTQYF
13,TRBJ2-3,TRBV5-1,CASSPGGTDTQYF
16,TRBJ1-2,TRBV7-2,CASSLGGDTPNYGYTF
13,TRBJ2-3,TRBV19,CASSIQDTDTQYF
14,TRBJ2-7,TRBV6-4,CASSVSSDSYEQYF
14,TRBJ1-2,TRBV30,CAWSPGEGAHGYTF
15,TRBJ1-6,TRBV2,CASSEDSFNNSPLHF
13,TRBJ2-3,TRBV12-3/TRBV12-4,CASSPGLPDTQYF
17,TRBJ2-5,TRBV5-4,CASSLPLAGGPEETQYF
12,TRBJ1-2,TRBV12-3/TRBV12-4,CASRTGKKGYTF
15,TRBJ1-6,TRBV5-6,CASSLLDRVNSPLHF
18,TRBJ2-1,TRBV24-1,CATSDFGRGRDRAHEQFF
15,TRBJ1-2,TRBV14,CASSQRGRGLYGYTF
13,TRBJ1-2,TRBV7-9,CASSFQNNYGYTF
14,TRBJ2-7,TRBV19,CASSKAGGSYEQYF
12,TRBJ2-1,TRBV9,CASSVDFNEQFF